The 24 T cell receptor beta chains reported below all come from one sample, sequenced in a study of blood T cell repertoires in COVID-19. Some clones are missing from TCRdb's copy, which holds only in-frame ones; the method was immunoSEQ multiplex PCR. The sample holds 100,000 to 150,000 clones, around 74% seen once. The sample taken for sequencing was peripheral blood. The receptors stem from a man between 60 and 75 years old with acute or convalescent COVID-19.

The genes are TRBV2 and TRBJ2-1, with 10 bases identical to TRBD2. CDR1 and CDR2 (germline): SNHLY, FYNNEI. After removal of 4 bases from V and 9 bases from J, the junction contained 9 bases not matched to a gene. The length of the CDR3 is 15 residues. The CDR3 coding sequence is TGTGCCAGCAGTGTACGAGCGGGGGGGCTCGGTGAGCAGTTCTTC. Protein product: CASSVRAGGLGEQFF.

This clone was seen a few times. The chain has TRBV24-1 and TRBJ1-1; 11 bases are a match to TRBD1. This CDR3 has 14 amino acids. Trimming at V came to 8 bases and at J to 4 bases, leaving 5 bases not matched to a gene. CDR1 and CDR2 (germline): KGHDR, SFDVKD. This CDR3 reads CATKDRGPSTEAFF. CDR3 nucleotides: TGTGCCACCAAGGACAGGGGGCCCTCCACTGAAGCTTTCTTT.

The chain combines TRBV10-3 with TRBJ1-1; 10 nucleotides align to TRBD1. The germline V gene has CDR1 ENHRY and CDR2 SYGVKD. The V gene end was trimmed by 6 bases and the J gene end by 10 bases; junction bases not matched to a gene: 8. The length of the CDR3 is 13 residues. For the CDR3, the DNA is TGTGCCATCAGAGCGACAGGGGGCGACGTAGCTTTCTTT. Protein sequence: CAIRATGGDVAFF.

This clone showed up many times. The CDR3 loop is CASSLGLAANPYEQYF. DNA for the CDR3: TGTGCCAGCAGCTTAGGGCTAGCGGCAAATCCCTACGAGCAGTACTTC. The J gene is TRBJ2-7, the V gene TRBV11-2; 7 nucleotides line up with TRBD2. The CDR3 extends over 16 amino acids. Germline CDR1 reads SGHAT; CDR2 reads FQNNGV. V lost 1 base and J lost 2; bases outside the gene matches: 8.

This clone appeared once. Here the CDR3 reads CASSIGGSGANVLTF. The DNA for the CDR3 is TGTGCCAGTAGTATTGGCGGGAGTGGGGCCAACGTCCTGACTTTC. V usage is TRBV19 and J usage is TRBJ2-6; the match to TRBD2 covers 7 bases. This CDR3 has 15 amino acids. Germline-derived CDR1 and CDR2 are LNHDA and SQIVND (reference sequence). V lost 3 bases to trimming and J lost 3 bases; unmatched junction nucleotides: 2.

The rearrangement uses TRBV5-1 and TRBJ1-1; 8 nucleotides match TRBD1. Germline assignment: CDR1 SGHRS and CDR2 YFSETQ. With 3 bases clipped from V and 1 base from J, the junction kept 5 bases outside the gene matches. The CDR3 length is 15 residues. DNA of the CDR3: TGCGCCAGCAGCTCCCGACAGGGGCCGAACACTGAAGCTTTCTTT. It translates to CASSSRQGPNTEAFF.

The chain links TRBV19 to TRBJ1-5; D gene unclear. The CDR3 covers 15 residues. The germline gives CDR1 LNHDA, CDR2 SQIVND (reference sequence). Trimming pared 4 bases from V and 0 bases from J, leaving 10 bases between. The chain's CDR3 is CASSSGPHSNQPQHF. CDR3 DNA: TGTGCCAGTAGTAGCGGGCCCCATAGCAATCAGCCCCAGCATTTT.

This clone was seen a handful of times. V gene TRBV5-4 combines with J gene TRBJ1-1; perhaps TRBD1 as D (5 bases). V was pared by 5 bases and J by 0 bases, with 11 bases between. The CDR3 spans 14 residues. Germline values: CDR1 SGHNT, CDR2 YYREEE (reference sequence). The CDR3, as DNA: TGTGCCAGCAGGAAAGGACACTTGAACACTGAAGCTTTCTTT. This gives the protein CASRKGHLNTEAFF.

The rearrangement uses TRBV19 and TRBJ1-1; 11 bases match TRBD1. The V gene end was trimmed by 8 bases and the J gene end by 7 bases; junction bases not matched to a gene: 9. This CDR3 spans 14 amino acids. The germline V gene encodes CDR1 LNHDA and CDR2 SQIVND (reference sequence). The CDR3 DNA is TGTGCCAGTGGACAGGGACAGGGGGTTAATGAAGCTTTCTTT. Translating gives CASGQGQGVNEAFF.

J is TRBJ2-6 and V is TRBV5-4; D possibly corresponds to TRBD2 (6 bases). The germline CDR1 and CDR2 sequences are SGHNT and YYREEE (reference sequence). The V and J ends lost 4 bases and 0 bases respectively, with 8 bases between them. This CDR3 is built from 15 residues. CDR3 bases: TGTGCCAGCAGCCACGGGGGCTCTGGGGCCAACGTCCTGACTTTC. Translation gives CASSHGGSGANVLTF.

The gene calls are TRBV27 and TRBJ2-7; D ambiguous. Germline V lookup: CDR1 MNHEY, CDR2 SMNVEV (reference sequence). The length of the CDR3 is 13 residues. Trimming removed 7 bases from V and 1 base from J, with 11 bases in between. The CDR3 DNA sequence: TGTGCCAGCACCGATACACTATCCTACGAGCAGTACTTC. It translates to CASTDTLSYEQYF.

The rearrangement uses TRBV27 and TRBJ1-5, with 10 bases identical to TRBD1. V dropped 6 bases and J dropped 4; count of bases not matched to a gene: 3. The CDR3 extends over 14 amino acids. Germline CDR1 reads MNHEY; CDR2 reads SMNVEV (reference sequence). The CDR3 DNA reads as TGTGCCAGCAGCCGGACAGGGGGAAATCAGCCCCAGCATTTT. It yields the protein CASSRTGGNQPQHF.

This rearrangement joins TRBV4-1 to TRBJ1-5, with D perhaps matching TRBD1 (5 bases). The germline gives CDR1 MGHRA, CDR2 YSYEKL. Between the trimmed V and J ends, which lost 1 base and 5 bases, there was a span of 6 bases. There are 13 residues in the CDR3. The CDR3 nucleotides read TGCGCCAGCAGCCAAGTAGGGGATCAGCCCCAGCATTTT. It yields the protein CASSQVGDQPQHF.

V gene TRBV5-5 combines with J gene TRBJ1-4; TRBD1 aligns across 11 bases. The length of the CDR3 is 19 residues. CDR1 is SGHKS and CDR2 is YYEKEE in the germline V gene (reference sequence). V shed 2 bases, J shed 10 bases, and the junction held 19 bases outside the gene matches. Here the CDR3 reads CASSFQPGQGEEGWGKLFF. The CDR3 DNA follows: TGTGCCAGCAGCTTTCAACCGGGACAGGGGGAAGAGGGTTGGGGAAAACTGTTTTTT. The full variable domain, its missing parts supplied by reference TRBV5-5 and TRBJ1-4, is DAGVTQSPTHLIKTRGQQVTLRCSPISGHKSVSWYQQVLGQGPQFIFQYYEKEERGRGNFPDRFSARQFPNYSSELNVNALLLGDSALYLCASSFQPGQGEEGWGKLFFGSGTQLSVL.

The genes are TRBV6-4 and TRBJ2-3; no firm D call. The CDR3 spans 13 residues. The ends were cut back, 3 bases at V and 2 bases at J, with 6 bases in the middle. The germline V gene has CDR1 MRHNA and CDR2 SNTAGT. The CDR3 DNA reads TGTGCCAGCAGTGAACAGAACACAGATACGCAGTATTTT. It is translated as CASSEQNTDTQYF.

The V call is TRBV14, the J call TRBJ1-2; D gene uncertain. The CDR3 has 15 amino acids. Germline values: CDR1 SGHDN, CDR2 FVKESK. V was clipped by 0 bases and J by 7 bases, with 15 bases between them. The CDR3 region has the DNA TGTGCCAGCAGCCAAGATCGGGAAGGCCTGGGTGGCTACACCTTC. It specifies CASSQDREGLGGYTF.

DNA for the CDR3: TGCGCCAGCAGCTTGAGTGCGGGATACGAGCAGTACTTC. It encodes CASSLSAGYEQYF. The chain has TRBV5-1 and TRBJ2-7; TRBD2 might be the D (6 bases). V lost 1 base and J 4 bases, leaving 9 bases between the germline ends. CDR3 size: 13 residues. CDR1 is SGHRS, CDR2 YFSETQ, per germline. Supplemented by reference TRBV5-1 and TRBJ2-7, the full variable domain reads KAGVTQTPRYLIKTRGQQVTLSCSPISGHRSVSWYQQTPGQGLQFLFEYFSETQRNKGNFPGRFSGRQFSNSRSEMNVSTLELGDSALYLCASSLSAGYEQYFGPGTRLTVT.

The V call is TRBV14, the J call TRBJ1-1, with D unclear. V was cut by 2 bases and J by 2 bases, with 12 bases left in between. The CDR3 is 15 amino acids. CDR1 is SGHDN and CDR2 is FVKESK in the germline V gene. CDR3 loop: CASSQQVLVNTEAFF. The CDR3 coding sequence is TGTGCCAGCAGCCAACAGGTGCTGGTTAACACTGAAGCTTTCTTT. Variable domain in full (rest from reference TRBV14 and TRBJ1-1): EAGVTQFPSHSVIEKGQTVTLRCDPISGHDNLYWYRRVMGKEIKFLLHFVKESKQDESGMPNNRFLAERTGGTYSTLKVQPAELEDSGVYFCASSQQVLVNTEAFFGQGTRLTVV.

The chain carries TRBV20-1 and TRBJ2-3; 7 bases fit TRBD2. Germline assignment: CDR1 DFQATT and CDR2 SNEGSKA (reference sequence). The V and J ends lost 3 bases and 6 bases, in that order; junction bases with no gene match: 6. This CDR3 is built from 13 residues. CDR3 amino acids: CSASAGASDTQYF. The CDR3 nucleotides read TGCAGTGCTAGTGCGGGAGCGTCGGATACGCAGTATTTT.

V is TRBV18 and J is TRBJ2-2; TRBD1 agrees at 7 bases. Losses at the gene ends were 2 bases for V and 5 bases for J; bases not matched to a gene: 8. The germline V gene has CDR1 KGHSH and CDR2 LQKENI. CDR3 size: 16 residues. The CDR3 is CASSPTAGGRTGELFF. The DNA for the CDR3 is TGTGCCAGCTCACCAACGGCAGGGGGAAGGACCGGGGAGCTGTTTTTT.

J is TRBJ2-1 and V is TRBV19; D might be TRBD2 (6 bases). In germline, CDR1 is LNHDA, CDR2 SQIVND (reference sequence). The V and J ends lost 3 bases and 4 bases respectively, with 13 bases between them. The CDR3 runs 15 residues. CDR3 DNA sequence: TGTGCCAGTAGTATGGAGGGAAATGCGTACAATGAGCAGTTCTTC. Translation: CASSMEGNAYNEQFF.

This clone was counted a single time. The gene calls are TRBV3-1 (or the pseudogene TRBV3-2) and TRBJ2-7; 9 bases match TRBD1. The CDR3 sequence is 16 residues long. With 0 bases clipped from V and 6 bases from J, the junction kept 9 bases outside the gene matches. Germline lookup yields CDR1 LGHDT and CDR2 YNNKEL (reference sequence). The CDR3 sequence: CASSQEPTGGNSEQYF. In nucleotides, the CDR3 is TGTGCCAGCAGCCAAGAGCCGACAGGGGGAAACAGCGAGCAGTACTTC.

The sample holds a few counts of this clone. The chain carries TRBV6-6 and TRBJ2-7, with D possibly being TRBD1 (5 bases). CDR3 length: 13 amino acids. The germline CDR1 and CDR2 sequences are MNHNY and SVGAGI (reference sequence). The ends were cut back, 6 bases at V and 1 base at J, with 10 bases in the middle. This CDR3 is CASSKGFSYEQYF. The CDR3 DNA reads TGTGCCAGCAGCAAGGGGTTTTCCTACGAGCAGTACTTC.

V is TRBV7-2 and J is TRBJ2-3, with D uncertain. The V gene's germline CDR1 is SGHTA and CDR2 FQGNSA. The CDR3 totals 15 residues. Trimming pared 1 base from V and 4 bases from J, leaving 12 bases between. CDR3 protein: CASSLGAQVSDTQYF. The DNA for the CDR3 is TGTGCCAGCAGCTTAGGGGCTCAGGTTTCAGATACGCAGTATTTT.